These 15 T cell receptor beta chains were all obtained from the same sample, sequenced in a study of T-cell memory formation after mild COVID-19. A single record per CDR3 protein comes from TCRdb applying MiXCR to the 5' RACE reads. The sample contains approximately 150,000 distinct CDR3 sequences, about a fifth of which appear only once. The sequencing input was PBMCs or a T cell subset sorted from them (not recorded which). The receptors originated from an adult woman who had mild COVID-19 (a few samples of this study predate the infection). Cell type and time point are not known.

This clonotype appeared a few times. The genes are TRBV20-1 and TRBJ2-2, with a possible D match to TRBD2 (5 bases). Between the trimmed V and J ends, which lost 6 bases and 5 bases, there was a span of 10 bases. The germline V gene encodes CDR1 DFQATT and CDR2 SNEGSKA (reference sequence). The length of the CDR3 is 12 residues. CDR3 bases: TGCAGTGCCCTCAGCGGAACCGGGGAGCTGTTTTTT. Encoded protein: CSALSGTGELFF.

V usage is TRBV5-5 and J usage is TRBJ2-3; 7 bases map to TRBD1. This CDR3 spans 15 amino acids. V shed 5 bases, J shed 6 bases, and the junction held 12 bases outside the gene matches. Per germline, CDR1 SGHKS and CDR2 YYEKEE (reference sequence). DNA of the CDR3: TGTGCCAGCAGTAGACAGGGTGGGACCTCGGATACGCAGTATTTT. Its translation is CASSRQGGTSDTQYF. Variable domain in full (rest from reference TRBV5-5 and TRBJ2-3): DAGVTQSPTHLIKTRGQQVTLRCSPISGHKSVSWYQQVLGQGPQFIFQYYEKEERGRGNFPDRFSARQFPNYSSELNVNALLLGDSALYLCASSRQGGTSDTQYFGPGTRLTVL.

Only a few counts were recorded for this clonotype. The chain uses TRBV6-5 and TRBJ2-2; TRBD2 matches 7 bases. The CDR3 runs to 15 residues. With V trimmed by 2 bases and J by 2 bases, 2 bases remained unmatched. Per germline, CDR1 MNHEY and CDR2 SVGAGI. As DNA, the CDR3 is TGTGCCAGCAGTTACACGGGGGGAAACACCGGGGAGCTGTTTTTT. Translated: CASSYTGGNTGELFF.

There are a few counts of this clonotype. This chain connects TRBV12-3 or TRBV12-4 to TRBJ2-1; D not certain. Trimming pared 5 bases from V and 1 base from J, leaving 12 bases between. This CDR3 comprises 15 residues. The CDR3 nucleotides read TGTGCCAGCAGTGCCGAGAGGCGATCCTACAATGAGCAGTTCTTC. It translates to CASSAERRSYNEQFF.

This clonotype came up a few times. The rearrangement uses TRBV7-8 and TRBJ2-7; D tentatively reads TRBD1 or TRBD2 (5 bases each). Trimming cost V 6 bases and J 6 bases, with 15 bases left between them. CDR1 SGHVS and CDR2 FQNEAQ come from the germline V gene. There are 13 residues in the CDR3. The CDR3 DNA sequence: TGTGCCAGCAGGTCGGGACCGCCTTCCGAGCAGTACTTC. It yields the protein CASRSGPPSEQYF.

The chain links TRBV25-1 to TRBJ2-3, with D maybe TRBD1 (6 bases). V was trimmed by 4 bases and J by 0 bases, leaving 20 bases between them. Germline-derived CDR1 and CDR2 are MGHDK and SYGVNS. This CDR3 contains 18 residues. The CDR3, as DNA: TGTGCCAGCAGTGGCACGACAGGTCCCCGCTTGAGCACAGATACGCAGTATTTT. This translates into CASSGTTGPRLSTDTQYF.

This clonotype occurred a few times. V and J are TRBV11-3 and TRBJ2-7, with 8 nucleotides matching TRBD1. This CDR3 contains 15 residues. With V trimmed by 5 bases and J by 7 bases, 13 bases remained unmatched. CDR1 and CDR2 (germline): SGHNT, YENEEA. The CDR3 DNA reads TGTGCCAGCAGCCCAGGGGGCATAACTACGGGGGAGCAGTACTTC. This gives the protein CASSPGGITTGEQYF.

This clonotype was counted only a few times. J is TRBJ2-1 and V is TRBV20-1, with D perhaps assigned TRBD1 or TRBD2 (5 bases each). CDR1 and CDR2 (germline): DFQATT, SNEGSKA (reference sequence). The CDR3 spans 13 residues. V was clipped by 6 bases and J by 2 bases, with 11 bases between them. This chain's CDR3 is CSAMGRTYNEQFF. The CDR3 DNA reads as TGCAGTGCAATGGGACGCACCTACAATGAGCAGTTCTTC.

In this sample, this clonotype turned up a few times. The chain employs TRBV3-1 and TRBJ1-2; unclear D gene. Germline lookup yields CDR1 LGHDT and CDR2 YNNKEL (reference sequence). The CDR3 has 12 amino acids. The V and J ends lost 0 bases and 8 bases respectively, with 7 bases between them. CDR3 nucleotide sequence: TGTGCCAGCAGCCAAGATCTGCGGGGCTACACCTTC. Residues: CASSQDLRGYTF.

This clonotype was found a few times. The chain employs TRBV12-3 or TRBV12-4 and TRBJ2-3; TRBD2 matches at 11 bases. The CDR3 extends over 18 amino acids. The ends lost 5 bases at V and 0 bases at J; junction bases unmatched: 10. In DNA form, the CDR3 reads TGTGCCAGCAGTCCCCGGGGTAGCGGGAGGGCTAGCACAGATACGCAGTATTTT. Translating gives CASSPRGSGRASTDTQYF.

For the CDR3, the DNA is TGTGCCAGCTCACCAGGGACAGGGAGTAAGTACGAGCAGTACTTC. It yields the protein CASSPGTGSKYEQYF. The V and J genes are TRBV18 and TRBJ2-7, with 9 bases that match TRBD1. V lost 2 bases and J lost 4; bases outside the gene matches: 6. Germline V gives CDR1 KGHSH, CDR2 LQKENI. The CDR3 totals 15 residues. The whole variable domain, filled in from reference TRBV18 and TRBJ2-7, reads NAGVMQNPRHLVRRRGQEARLRCSPMKGHSHVYWYRQLPEEGLKFMVYLQKENIIDESGMPKERFSAEFPKEGPSILRIQQVVRGDSAAYFCASSPGTGSKYEQYFGPGTRLTVT.

This clonotype has more than one count but fewer than ten. The chain carries TRBV7-9 and TRBJ1-6, with D uncertain. The germline V gene encodes CDR1 SEHNR and CDR2 FQNEAQ (reference sequence). The CDR3 runs to 13 residues. Deletions cut 1 base from V and 9 bases from J, with 7 bases between. The CDR3 protein is CASSLGDGSPLHF. The CDR3 DNA reads TGTGCCAGCAGCTTAGGCGACGGTTCACCCCTCCACTTT.

This chain links TRBV18 with TRBJ2-1, with D tentatively TRBD1 or TRBD2 (7 bases each). The CDR3 totals 15 residues. Germline values: CDR1 KGHSH, CDR2 LQKENI. Trimming left V 1 base short and J 10 bases short, with 17 bases between. The CDR3 sequence is CASSPLVGTAGEQFF. CDR3 coding DNA: TGTGCCAGCTCACCACTTGTCGGGACAGCGGGGGAGCAGTTCTTC.

This clonotype came up a few times. V and J are TRBV6-1 and TRBJ2-3; D perhaps matches TRBD1 (7 bases). CDR3 length equals 15 residues. Trimming took 3 bases from V and 5 from J, leaving 15 bases between them. Germline V CDR1 and CDR2: MNHNS, SASEGT. Written as DNA, the CDR3 is TGTGCCAGCAGTGACTCAGGGGGACTTGGAGATACGCAGTATTTT. Translation: CASSDSGGLGDTQYF.

The rearrangement uses TRBV7-9 and TRBJ1-2; the D gene is possibly TRBD1 (5 bases). The CDR3 spans 14 residues. The V end lost 5 bases, the J end lost 8 bases, and 18 bases lay between the germline ends. Germline CDR1 and CDR2: SEHNR and FQNEAQ (reference sequence). The CDR3 DNA reads as TGTGCCAGCAGCCTACTTCAGGCTTGGGGCGGCTACACCTTC. It is translated as CASSLLQAWGGYTF.